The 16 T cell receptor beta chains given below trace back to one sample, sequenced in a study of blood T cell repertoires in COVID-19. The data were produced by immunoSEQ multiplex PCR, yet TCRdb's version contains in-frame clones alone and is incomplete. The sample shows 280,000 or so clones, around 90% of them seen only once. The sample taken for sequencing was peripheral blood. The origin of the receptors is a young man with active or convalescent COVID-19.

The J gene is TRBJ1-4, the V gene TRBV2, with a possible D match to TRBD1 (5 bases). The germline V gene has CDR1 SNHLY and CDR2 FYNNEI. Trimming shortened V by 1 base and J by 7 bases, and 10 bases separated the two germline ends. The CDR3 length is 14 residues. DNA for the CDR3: TGTGCCAGCAGTGAAGGGACAACCGGTGAAAAACTGTTTTTT. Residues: CASSEGTTGEKLFF.

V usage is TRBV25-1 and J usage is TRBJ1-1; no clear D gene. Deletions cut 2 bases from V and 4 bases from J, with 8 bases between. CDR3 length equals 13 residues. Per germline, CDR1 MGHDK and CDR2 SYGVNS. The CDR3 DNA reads TGTGCCAGCAGTGAAACTAGGATCACTGAAGCTTTCTTT. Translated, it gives CASSETRITEAFF.

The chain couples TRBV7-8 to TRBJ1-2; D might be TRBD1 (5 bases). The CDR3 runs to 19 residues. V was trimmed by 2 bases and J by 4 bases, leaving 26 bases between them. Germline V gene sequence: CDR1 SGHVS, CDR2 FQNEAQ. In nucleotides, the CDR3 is TGTGCCAGCAGCTTAAGGGTTAGCGGGGCGGAACTTATTGTCTATGGCTACACCTTC. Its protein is CASSLRVSGAELIVYGYTF.

CDR3 bases: TGTGCCAGCAGTCACCCTACAGGGGTTGGCTACACCTTC. Protein sequence: CASSHPTGVGYTF. The rearrangement joins TRBV12-3 or TRBV12-4 to TRBJ1-2, with TRBD1 identical over 7 bases. V lost 5 bases, J lost 7 bases, and 7 bases stayed unmatched. The CDR3 length is 13 residues.

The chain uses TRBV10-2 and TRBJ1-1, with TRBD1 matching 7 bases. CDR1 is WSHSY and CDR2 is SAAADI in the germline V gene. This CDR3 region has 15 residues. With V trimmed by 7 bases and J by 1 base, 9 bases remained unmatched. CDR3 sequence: CASTFNRGSNTEAFF. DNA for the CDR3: TGCGCCAGCACTTTCAACAGGGGTTCGAACACTGAAGCTTTCTTT.

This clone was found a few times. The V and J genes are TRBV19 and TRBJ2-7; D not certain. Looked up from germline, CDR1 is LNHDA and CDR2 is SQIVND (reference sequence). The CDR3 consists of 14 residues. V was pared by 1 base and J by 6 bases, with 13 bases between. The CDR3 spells CASSIAFEAPEQYF. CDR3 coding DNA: TGTGCCAGTAGTATAGCCTTTGAAGCTCCCGAGCAGTACTTC.

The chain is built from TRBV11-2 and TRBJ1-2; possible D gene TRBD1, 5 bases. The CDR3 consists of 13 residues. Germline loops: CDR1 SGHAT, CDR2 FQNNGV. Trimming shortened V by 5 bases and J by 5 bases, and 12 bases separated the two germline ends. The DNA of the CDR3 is TGTGCCAGCAGCGCCGGGGGGGGATATGGCTACACCTTC. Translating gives CASSAGGGYGYTF.

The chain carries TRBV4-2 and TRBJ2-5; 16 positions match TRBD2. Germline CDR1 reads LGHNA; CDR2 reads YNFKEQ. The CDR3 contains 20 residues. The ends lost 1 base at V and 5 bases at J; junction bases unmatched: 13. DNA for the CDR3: TGTGCCAGCAGCCAAGTGGGTCCGGGACTAGCGGGGGGGCTACCGGAGACCCAGTACTTC. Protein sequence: CASSQVGPGLAGGLPETQYF.

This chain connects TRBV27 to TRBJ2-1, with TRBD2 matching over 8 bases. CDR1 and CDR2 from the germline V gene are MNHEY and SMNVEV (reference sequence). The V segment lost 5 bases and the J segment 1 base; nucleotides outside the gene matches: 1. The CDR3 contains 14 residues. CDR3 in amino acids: CASSRGGSYNEQFF. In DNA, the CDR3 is TGTGCCAGCAGTCGCGGGGGGTCCTACAATGAGCAGTTCTTC.

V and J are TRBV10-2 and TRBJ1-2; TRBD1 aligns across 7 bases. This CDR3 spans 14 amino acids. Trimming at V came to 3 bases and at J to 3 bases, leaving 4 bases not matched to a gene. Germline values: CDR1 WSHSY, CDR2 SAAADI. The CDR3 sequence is CASSDRDSHYGYTF. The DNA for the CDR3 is TGCGCCAGCAGTGACCGGGACAGCCACTATGGCTACACCTTC.

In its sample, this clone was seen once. CDR3 coding DNA: TGCAGTGCTAGAGTGGCGGAAGAGCAGTTCTTC. Translated, it gives CSARVAEEQFF. This sequence joins TRBV20-1 and TRBJ2-1; D is uncertain. The CDR3 totals 11 residues. V was trimmed by 1 base and J by 10 bases, leaving 8 bases between them. Per the germline V gene, CDR1 is DFQATT and CDR2 is SNEGSKA (reference sequence).

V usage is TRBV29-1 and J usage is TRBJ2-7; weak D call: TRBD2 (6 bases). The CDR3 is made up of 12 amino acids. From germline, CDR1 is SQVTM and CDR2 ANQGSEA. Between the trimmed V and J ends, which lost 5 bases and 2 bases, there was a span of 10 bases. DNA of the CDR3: TGCAGCGTTCAGGAGGGGCCCTACGAGCAGTACTTC. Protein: CSVQEGPYEQYF.

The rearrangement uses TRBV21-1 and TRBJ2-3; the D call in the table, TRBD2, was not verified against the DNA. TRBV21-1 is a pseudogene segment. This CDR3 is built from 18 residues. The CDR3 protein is CASSKRTSGGDGTDTQYF. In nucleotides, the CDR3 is TGTGCCAGCAGCAAAAGGACTAGCGGGGGGGACGGCACAGATACGCAGTATTTT.

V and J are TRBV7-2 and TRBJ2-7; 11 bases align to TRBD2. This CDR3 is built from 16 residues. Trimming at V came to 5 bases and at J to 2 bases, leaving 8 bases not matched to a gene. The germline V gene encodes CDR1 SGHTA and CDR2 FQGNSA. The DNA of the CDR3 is TGTGCCAGCAGCCCGGTAGCGGGGGGGCCGGCCTACGAGCAGTACTTC. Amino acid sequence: CASSPVAGGPAYEQYF.

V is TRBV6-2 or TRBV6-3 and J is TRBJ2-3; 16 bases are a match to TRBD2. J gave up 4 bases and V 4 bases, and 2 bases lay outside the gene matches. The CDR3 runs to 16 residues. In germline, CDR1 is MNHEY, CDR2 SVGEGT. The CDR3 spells CASSSGTSGGADTQYF. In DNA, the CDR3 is TGTGCCAGCAGTTCCGGGACTAGCGGGGGGGCAGATACGCAGTATTTT.

The CDR3, as DNA: TGTGCCAGCAGCCCCGGGACAGGGGCTAATGAAAAACTGTTTTTT. This encodes CASSPGTGANEKLFF. This chain links TRBV5-8 with TRBJ1-4, with TRBD1 identical over 10 bases. Per the germline V gene, CDR1 is SGHTS and CDR2 is YDEGEE. The length of the CDR3 is 15 residues. The J segment lost 3 bases and the V segment lost 4 bases, leaving 3 bases of the junction unmatched.